This T cell receptor beta chain was retrieved from a study of T cell responses to AZD1222 COVID-19 vaccine. With regard to this clone: Other nucleotide sequences in the sample specify the same CDR3.

Some clones are missing from TCRdb's copy, which holds only in-frame ones; the method was immunoSEQ multiplex PCR. The profile shows some 150,000 clones, around 92% of them singletons. This sequence was found in an adult in good health. The sequencing used peripheral blood, collected on day 0 of AZD1222 vaccination.

CDR3 coding DNA: TGTGCCAGCAGCCAGGCCGGCGGAGAGACCCAGTACTTC. This gives the protein CASSQAGGETQYF. The chain carries TRBV3-1 (or the pseudogene TRBV3-2) and TRBJ2-5; unclear D gene. CDR1 and CDR2 (germline): LGHDT, YNNKEL (reference sequence). V shed 3 bases and J shed 4 bases, with 9 bases lying between them. This CDR3 contains 13 residues.